Listed below are T cell receptor beta chains from one sample, sequenced in a study of T cells in Graves' hyperthyroidism and ophthalmopathy. Using its own MiXCR run on the multiplex PCR reads, TCRdb lists one record per CDR3 protein. The sample carries some 700,000 distinct CDR3 sequences, roughly 17% recorded once. Source material: blood. The receptors stem from a man aged 50 to 60 with Graves' hyperthyroidism. Each CDR3 is given with its conserved first and last residue.

v_gene: TRBV5-4
CDR3aa: CASSLQGFGNSPLHF

v_gene: TRBV7-9
CDR3aa: CASSDGPEVPDTQYF

v_gene: TRBV27
CDR3aa: CASSLSGQGAHEQYF

v_gene: TRBV19
CDR3aa: CASRRPNSYEQYF

v_gene: TRBV9
CDR3aa: CASSVEGSSEQYF

v_gene: TRBV20-1
CDR3aa: CSAPGSSGNTIYF

v_gene: TRBV27
CDR3aa: CASSSLGDIIRQETQYF

v_gene: TRBV11-2
CDR3aa: CASSLDSSGGYNEQFF

v_gene: TRBV7-2
CDR3aa: CASSLYAGRSTDTQYF

v_gene: TRBV6-5
CDR3aa: CASSSSINSYNEQFF

v_gene: TRBV20-1
CDR3aa: CSARGQGTDTQYF

v_gene: TRBV25-1
CDR3aa: CASSGAEEPNYGYTF

v_gene: TRBV12-3/TRBV12-4
CDR3aa: CASSFPGGVDTQYF

v_gene: TRBV9
CDR3aa: CASSVESGRNYEQYF

v_gene: TRBV5-1
CDR3aa: CASSRLQGASEKLFF

v_gene: TRBV7-9
CDR3aa: CASSTGEGVYEQYF

v_gene: TRBV6-1
CDR3aa: CASSVTGQGEKLFF

v_gene: TRBV7-2
CDR3aa: CASSTKASSYNEQFF

v_gene: TRBV12-5
CDR3aa: CASGADTRSAFF

v_gene: TRBV12-3/TRBV12-4
CDR3aa: CASSDSGPEQYF

v_gene: TRBV28
CDR3aa: CASVLAGYNEQFF

v_gene: TRBV7-2
CDR3aa: CASSLKGGGTTLMNTEAFF

v_gene: TRBV7-2
CDR3aa: CASSFSYELYF

v_gene: TRBV7-9
CDR3aa: CASSLGPDRGSNQPQHF

v_gene: TRBV11-3
CDR3aa: CASSLSAFTGGAGRYEQYF

v_gene: TRBV28
CDR3aa: CASSPSGDMGETQYF

v_gene: TRBV11-3
CDR3aa: CASSQDSVTDEQFF

v_gene: TRBV4-1
CDR3aa: CASSHKSGRLADTQYF

v_gene: TRBV2
CDR3aa: CASGGRGLNTEAFF

v_gene: TRBV5-1
CDR3aa: CASSSSGTGNEQFF

v_gene: TRBV6-1
CDR3aa: CASSSTLGDSYEQYF

v_gene: TRBV6-2/TRBV6-3
CDR3aa: CASSPSAGAKNIQYF

v_gene: TRBV20-1
CDR3aa: CSARSGTSSYNEQFF

v_gene: TRBV19
CDR3aa: CASSIGGGRSSYEQYF

v_gene: TRBV6-1
CDR3aa: CASSENGGVTSYEQYF

v_gene: TRBV10-1
CDR3aa: CAGPRTAPLHGFTEAFF

v_gene: TRBV18
CDR3aa: CASSPFTPENTEAFF

v_gene: TRBV28
CDR3aa: CASSFHRELGDEQFF

v_gene: TRBV12-3/TRBV12-4
CDR3aa: CASSFRGRDRNIQYF

v_gene: TRBV30
CDR3aa: CAWSFHDRDNEQFF

v_gene: TRBV7-8
CDR3aa: CASTLEDLTPQQYF

v_gene: TRBV7-6
CDR3aa: CASSSRFATLGAYEQYF

v_gene: TRBV2
CDR3aa: CASSFGTNGEKLFF

v_gene: TRBV6-1
CDR3aa: CASRERQAIGESPLHF

v_gene: TRBV28
CDR3aa: CAMGGYRGLDEQYF

v_gene: TRBV7-2
CDR3aa: CASSFNPGTTTKNIQYF

v_gene: TRBV12-3/TRBV12-4
CDR3aa: CASSLLTLSPLHF

v_gene: TRBV12-3/TRBV12-4
CDR3aa: CASSFIQSGVETQYF